This record looks at one T cell receptor (beta chain) sequence and its context. This sample is drawn from a study of blood T cell repertoires in COVID-19. The protocol was immunoSEQ multiplex PCR, while the TCRdb copy is restricted to in-frame clones and leaves out a portion. The sample holds about 270,000 clones; approximately 88% are singletons and the top ten take 1%. Those enrolled, adults aged roughly 18 to 100 years, came from fewer than 25 US areas. Germline CDR1 SGDLS, CDR2 YYNGEE. The CDR3 has 15 amino acids. V dropped 0 bases and J dropped 7 bases, with 16 bases sitting between them. Sequencing was carried out using PBMCs or T cells enriched from blood (not recorded which). V gene TRBV9 combines with J gene TRBJ2-5; D not resolved. This clonotype was sampled from a young woman who had recovered from COVID-19. The CDR3 loop is CASSVGGGLTGTQYF. CDR3 nucleotide sequence: TGTGCCAGCAGCGTAGGAGGCGGCCTGACTGGGACCCAGTACTTC.